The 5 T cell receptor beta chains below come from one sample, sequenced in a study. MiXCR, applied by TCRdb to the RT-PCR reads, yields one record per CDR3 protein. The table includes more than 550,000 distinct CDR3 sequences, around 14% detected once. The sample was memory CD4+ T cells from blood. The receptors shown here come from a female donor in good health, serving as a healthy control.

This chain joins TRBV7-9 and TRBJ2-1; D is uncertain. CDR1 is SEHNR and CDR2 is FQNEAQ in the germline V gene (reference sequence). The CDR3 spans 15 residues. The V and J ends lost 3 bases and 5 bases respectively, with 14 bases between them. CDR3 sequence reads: CASSFSIFSNNEQFF. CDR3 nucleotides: TGTGCCAGCAGCTTTTCAATCTTCTCGAACAATGAGCAGTTCTTC.

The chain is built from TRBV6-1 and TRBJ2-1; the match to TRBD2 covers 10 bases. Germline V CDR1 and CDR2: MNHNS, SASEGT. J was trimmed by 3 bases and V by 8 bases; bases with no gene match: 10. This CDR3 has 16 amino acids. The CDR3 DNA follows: TGTGCCAGCGGGCAGCTAGGACTAGCGGACTACAATGAGCAGTTCTTC. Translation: CASGQLGLADYNEQFF.

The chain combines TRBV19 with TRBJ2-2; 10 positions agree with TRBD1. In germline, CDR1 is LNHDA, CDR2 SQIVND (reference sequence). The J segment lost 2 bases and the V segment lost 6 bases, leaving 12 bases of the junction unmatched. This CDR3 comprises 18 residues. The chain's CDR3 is CASSEPPGTGVNTGELFF. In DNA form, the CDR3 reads TGTGCCAGTAGCGAACCACCGGGGACAGGGGTAAACACCGGGGAGCTGTTTTTT.

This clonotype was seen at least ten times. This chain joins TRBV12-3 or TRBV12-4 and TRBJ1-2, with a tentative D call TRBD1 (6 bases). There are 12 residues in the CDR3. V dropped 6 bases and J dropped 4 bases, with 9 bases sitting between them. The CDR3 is CASRRDTYGYTF. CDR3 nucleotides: TGTGCCAGCAGAAGGGACACCTATGGCTACACCTTC.

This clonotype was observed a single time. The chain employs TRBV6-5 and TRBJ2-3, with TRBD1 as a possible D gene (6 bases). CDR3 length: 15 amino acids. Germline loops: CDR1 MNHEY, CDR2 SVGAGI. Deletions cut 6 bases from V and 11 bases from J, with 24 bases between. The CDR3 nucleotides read TGTGCCAGCAGCCCGACAGGACGCTCCTACAATGAGCAGTATTTT. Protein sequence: CASSPTGRSYNEQYF.